This T cell receptor beta chain was identified in a study of T cells in Graves' hyperthyroidism and ophthalmopathy. The CDR3 sequence is 14 residues long. V was shortened by 3 bases and J by 4 bases, with 7 bases between the two germline ends. The germline gives CDR1 SNHLY, CDR2 FYNNEI. At least ten counts were recorded for this clonotype. TCR beta CDR3 regions were amplified from RNA transcripts. When the TCR CDR3 underwent first-round RT-PCR, the HTBI primer set was used. One entry per CDR3 protein, called by TCRdb with MiXCR from the multiplex PCR reads. This table has around 480,000 distinct CDR3 sequences, around an eighth appearing once.

Sequenced input: blood. The source is a woman under 30 with Graves' hyperthyroidism. The V call is TRBV2, the J call TRBJ2-6, with unresolved D. The CDR3 DNA reads as TGTGCCAGCAGTGAGTTAACCGGGGCCAACGTCCTGACTTTC. Translating gives CASSELTGANVLTF. The full variable domain, completed using reference TRBV2 and TRBJ2-6, is EPEVTQTPSHQVTQMGQEVILRCVPISNHLYFYWYRQILGQKVEFLVSFYNNEISEKSEIFDDQFSVERPDGSNFTLKIRSTKLEDSAMYFCASSELTGANVLTFGAGSRLTVL.